Listed here are 29 T cell receptor beta chains from one sample, sequenced in a study of OX40 agonist ivuxolimab in advanced cancers. The protocol was immunoSEQ multiplex PCR, while the TCRdb copy is restricted to in-frame clones and leaves out a portion. Counted here are over 65,000 clones, 70% to 90% occurring once; the ten biggest clones make up 5.5% to 7.5%. Sequenced material: CD4+ or CD8+ T cells sorted from blood, taken in a trial of the OX40 agonist ivuxolimab. These receptors all come from an adult with an advanced solid tumor such as melanoma, head and neck, liver or kidney cancer.

The chain combines TRBV19 with TRBJ1-1, with unresolved D. Deletions cut 1 base from V and 1 base from J, with 7 bases between. The CDR3 is 14 residues long. The germline CDR1 and CDR2 sequences are LNHDA and SQIVND (reference sequence). In nucleotides, the CDR3 is TGTGCCAGTAGTATAGTTCAGACGAACACTGAAGCTTTCTTT. Protein product: CASSIVQTNTEAFF.

The gene calls are TRBV7-9 and TRBJ1-2; no clear D. Germline V gene lookup returns CDR1 SEHNR and CDR2 FQNEAQ (reference sequence). This CDR3 comprises 13 residues. Trimming took off 0 bases at V and 0 bases at J, with 2 bases between the two ends. In DNA form, the CDR3 reads TGTGCCAGCAGCTTAGCGGCTAACTATGGCTACACCTTC. This encodes CASSLAANYGYTF.

The CDR3 DNA is TGTGCCAGCAGCTCAAGACAGGGGGGGAACACCGGGGAGCTGTTTTTT. Encoded protein: CASSSRQGGNTGELFF. The chain joins TRBV11-3 to TRBJ2-2, with 9 bases fitting TRBD1. The trim removed 4 bases at V and 1 base at J, leaving 4 bases unmatched. The CDR3 sequence is 16 residues long. Germline V gene sequence: CDR1 SGHNT, CDR2 YENEEA.

CDR3 in DNA: TGTGCCAGCAGCTCCCTTAGTGGCCTGGGGGCCCCTAGATATGGCTACACCTTC. Its translation is CASSSLSGLGAPRYGYTF. This sequence joins TRBV7-9 and TRBJ1-2; TRBD1 might be the D (6 bases). V was shortened by 4 bases and J by 5 bases, with 26 bases between the two germline ends. The CDR3 length is 18 residues. Germline-derived CDR1 and CDR2 are SEHNR and FQNEAQ (reference sequence).

This chain links TRBV12-5 with TRBJ2-3; D may be TRBD1 or TRBD2 (5 bases each). The length of the CDR3 is 15 residues. CDR1 LGHNT and CDR2 FRNRAP come from the germline V gene. Trimming took off 1 base at V and 4 bases at J, with 12 bases between the two ends. Here the CDR3 DNA reads TGTGCTAGTGGTTTGGGGACAACTAGACCAGATACGCAGTATTTT. Translation gives CASGLGTTRPDTQYF.

V usage is TRBV10-3 and J usage is TRBJ2-7; D possibly corresponds to TRBD2 (5 bases). The CDR3 is made up of 12 amino acids. Germline CDR1 is ENHRY and CDR2 is SYGVKD. Trimming stripped 2 bases from V and 4 bases from J, with 6 bases between. CDR3: CAISERGYEQYF. For the CDR3, the DNA is TGTGCCATCAGTGAGCGGGGTTACGAGCAGTACTTC.

This clone appeared once. V and J are TRBV15 and TRBJ1-2; no clear D. In germline, CDR1 is LNHNV, CDR2 YYDKDF (reference sequence). The CDR3 is 11 residues long. V was trimmed by 3 bases and J by 6 bases, leaving 5 bases between them. The CDR3 loop reads CATSRGDGYTF. The CDR3, as DNA: TGTGCCACCAGCAGGGGAGATGGCTACACCTTC.

The chain uses TRBV30 and TRBJ1-3, with 9 nucleotides matching TRBD1. CDR3 length equals 14 residues. After removal of 3 bases from V and 8 bases from J, the junction contained 8 bases not matched to a gene. The germline V gene has CDR1 GTSNPN and CDR2 SVGIG (reference sequence). CDR3 amino acids: CAWRRTGGKDTIYF. The CDR3, as DNA: TGTGCCTGGAGAAGAACAGGGGGCAAGGACACCATATATTTT.

The CDR3 DNA reads TGTGCCAGCAGTCCGGGACAGGGAGGGTTGGGTGAGCAGTTCTTC. Protein: CASSPGQGGLGEQFF. The gene calls are TRBV6-1 and TRBJ2-1; 9 nucleotides match TRBD1. This CDR3 comprises 15 residues. V lost 5 bases, J lost 9 bases, and 11 bases stayed unmatched. Germline V gene lookup returns CDR1 MNHNS and CDR2 SASEGT.

The rearrangement links TRBV5-4 to TRBJ2-5, with 7 bases identical to TRBD1. The V and J ends lost 0 bases and 4 bases, in that order; junction bases with no gene match: 0. Germline V gives CDR1 SGHNT, CDR2 YYREEE (reference sequence). The CDR3 covers 13 residues. The CDR3 sequence: CASSLDRGETQYF. CDR3 bases: TGTGCCAGCAGCTTGGACAGGGGAGAGACCCAGTACTTC.

The chain combines TRBV4-3 with TRBJ1-5; tentative D call: TRBD1 (5 bases). The CDR3 consists of 14 residues. Germline-derived CDR1 and CDR2 are LGHNA and YSLEER. Trimming pared 1 base from V and 7 bases from J, leaving 11 bases between. CDR3 DNA sequence: TGCGCCAGCAGCCAAGGGGGGTTGGGGCAGCCCCAGCATTTT. This codes for CASSQGGLGQPQHF.

The chain uses TRBV29-1 and TRBJ2-1; D gene uncertain. The germline CDR1 and CDR2 sequences are SQVTM and ANQGSEA. The CDR3 totals 12 residues. The V end lost 0 bases, the J end lost 1 base, and 1 base lay between the germline ends. The CDR3 sequence: CSVEESYNEQFF. The CDR3 DNA reads TGCAGCGTTGAAGAATCCTACAATGAGCAGTTCTTC.

This rearrangement joins TRBV5-6 to TRBJ2-1, with D perhaps TRBD2 (6 bases). The CDR3 loop spans 13 amino acids. Trimming shortened V by 3 bases and J by 5 bases, and 9 bases separated the two germline ends. CDR1 is SGHDT and CDR2 is YYEEEE in the germline V gene. Here the CDR3 DNA reads TGTGCCAGCAGCTGGCTAGCGAACAATGAGCAGTTCTTC. Protein sequence: CASSWLANNEQFF.

DNA for the CDR3: TGTGCCAGCAGTGACCCGGGGGGGGGTGCGGCCCAGTACTTC. Its protein product is CASSDPGGGAAQYF. V gene TRBV7-2 combines with J gene TRBJ2-5; 8 nucleotides match TRBD2. Germline CDR1 SGHTA, CDR2 FQGNSA. The junction had 12 bases not matched to a gene; V was cut back by 6 bases and J by 9 bases. This CDR3 has 14 residues. Combining the CDR3 with reference TRBV7-2 and TRBJ2-5 gives the whole variable domain GAGVSQSPSNKVTEKGKDVELRCDPISGHTALYWYRQSLGQGLEFLIYFQGNSAPDKSGLPSDRFSAERTGGSVSTLTIQRTQQEDSAVYLCASSDPGGGAAQYFGPGTRLLVL.

The chain couples TRBV15 to TRBJ1-3; D unclear. From germline, CDR1 is LNHNV and CDR2 YYDKDF (reference sequence). V lost 0 bases to trimming and J lost 2 bases, with 8 bases between them. The CDR3 consists of 15 residues. The CDR3 DNA is TGTGCCACCAGCAGAGACAGGTTGACTGGAAACACCATATATTTT. Translation gives CATSRDRLTGNTIYF. Using reference TRBV15 and TRBJ1-3 for the parts outside the CDR3, the full variable domain is DAMVIQNPRYQVTQFGKPVTLSCSQTLNHNVMYWYQQKSSQAPKLLFHYYDKDFNNEADTPDNFQSRRPNTSFCFLDIRSPGLGDTAMYLCATSRDRLTGNTIYFGEGSWLTVV.

The chain employs TRBV5-1 and TRBJ2-7; D is unclear. CDR3 length equals 13 residues. Germline loops: CDR1 SGHRS, CDR2 YFSETQ. V shed 5 bases and J shed 3 bases, with 12 bases lying between them. The DNA for the CDR3 is TGCGCCAGCAGAACCCTCGACGACTACGAGCAGTACTTC. It codes for CASRTLDDYEQYF.

The genes are TRBV5-1 and TRBJ1-1; tentative D call: TRBD1 (6 bases). Germline assignment: CDR1 SGHRS and CDR2 YFSETQ. V was trimmed by 6 bases and J by 0 bases, leaving 15 bases between them. This CDR3 is 15 amino acids long. The CDR3 protein is CASIRFTGLNTEAFF. DNA of the CDR3: TGCGCCAGCATCCGATTTACAGGGCTGAACACTGAAGCTTTCTTT.

The rearrangement joins TRBV7-6 to TRBJ2-1, with 11 bases matching TRBD2. The V gene's germline CDR1 is SGHVS and CDR2 FNYEAQ. Unmatched junction bases numbered 12, after V lost 5 bases and J lost 0 bases. The CDR3 covers 19 residues. CDR3 DNA: TGTGCCAGCAGCCTTAGGTCGGCCGGGACTAGCGGCTCCTACAATGAGCAGTTCTTC. The encoded protein is CASSLRSAGTSGSYNEQFF.

The chain recombines TRBV7-9 with TRBJ2-1; D unresolved. V gave up 2 bases and J gave up 13 bases, with 9 bases separating them. CDR3 length: 11 residues. Germline V gene sequence: CDR1 SEHNR, CDR2 FQNEAQ (reference sequence). The CDR3 coding sequence is TGTGCCAGCAGCTTAAGTGGACCCCAGTTCTTC. Encoded protein: CASSLSGPQFF.

The genes are TRBV2 and TRBJ2-7; TRBD2 matches 7 bases. This CDR3 is built from 14 residues. In germline, CDR1 is SNHLY, CDR2 FYNNEI. Trimming removed 4 bases from V and 5 bases from J; junction bases left unmatched: 8. The CDR3 here is CASSVGGSSHEQYF. The CDR3 bases are TGTGCCAGCAGTGTGGGCGGGAGTAGCCACGAGCAGTACTTC.

This rearrangement joins TRBV2 to TRBJ2-3; D possibly matches TRBD1 or TRBD2 (5 bases each). The V end lost 0 bases, the J end lost 0 bases, and 7 bases lay between the germline ends. Germline CDR1 SNHLY, CDR2 FYNNEI. This CDR3 region has 15 residues. The CDR3 region has the DNA TGTGCCAGCAGTGAAGCGTGGGGGAGCACAGATACGCAGTATTTT. Encoded protein: CASSEAWGSTDTQYF. Supplemented by reference TRBV2 and TRBJ2-3, the full variable domain reads EPEVTQTPSHQVTQMGQEVILRCVPISNHLYFYWYRQILGQKVEFLVSFYNNEISEKSEIFDDQFSVERPDGSNFTLKIRSTKLEDSAMYFCASSEAWGSTDTQYFGPGTRLTVL.

V is TRBV5-1 and J is TRBJ2-7; 9 positions match TRBD1. CDR1 is SGHRS, CDR2 YFSETQ, per germline. The CDR3 runs 12 residues. J gave up 7 bases and V 4 bases, and 3 bases lay outside the gene matches. The CDR3 sequence is CASSGQGFEQYF. The DNA of the CDR3 is TGCGCCAGCAGCGGACAGGGGTTTGAGCAGTACTTC. Full variable domain (missing parts from reference TRBV5-1 and TRBJ2-7): KAGVTQTPRYLIKTRGQQVTLSCSPISGHRSVSWYQQTPGQGLQFLFEYFSETQRNKGNFPGRFSGRQFSNSRSEMNVSTLELGDSALYLCASSGQGFEQYFGPGTRLTVT.

The chain has TRBV9 and TRBJ2-1; TRBD2 might be the D (7 bases). Germline CDR1 SGDLS, CDR2 YYNGEE. The V and J ends lost 3 bases and 8 bases respectively, with 18 bases between them. The length of the CDR3 is 15 residues. The CDR3 protein is CASSGVKGGSHEQFF. The DNA of the CDR3 is TGTGCCAGCAGCGGGGTAAAGGGGGGGTCCCATGAGCAGTTCTTC.

The chain combines TRBV18 with TRBJ2-4; D remains unclear. The CDR3 is 15 amino acids. The V end lost 6 bases, the J end lost 1 base, and 13 bases lay between the germline ends. Germline V gives CDR1 KGHSH, CDR2 LQKENI. CDR3 residues: CASSSGGSAKNIQYF. The CDR3 DNA sequence: TGTGCCAGCTCCTCCGGCGGATCGGCCAAAAACATTCAGTACTTC.

V and J are TRBV29-1 and TRBJ1-1, with a tentative D call TRBD1 (5 bases). Germline CDR1 and CDR2: SQVTM and ANQGSEA. The CDR3 is made up of 12 amino acids. The germline V and J ends were trimmed by 8 bases and 1 base, with 11 bases remaining between them. The CDR3 DNA follows: TGCAGCACACTAAGGGGGAACACTGAAGCTTTCTTT. It yields the protein CSTLRGNTEAFF.

The V gene is TRBV19, the J gene TRBJ1-2, with 7 bases fitting TRBD1. The J segment lost 9 bases and the V segment lost 1 base, leaving 8 bases of the junction unmatched. The germline CDR1 and CDR2 sequences are LNHDA and SQIVND (reference sequence). The CDR3 totals 14 residues. The CDR3 DNA is TGTGCCAGTAGTATAGGAGGGAGACAGGGAAGCTACACCTTC. It encodes CASSIGGRQGSYTF.

V and J are TRBV11-3 and TRBJ2-3; 11 bases are shared with TRBD2. Germline V lookup: CDR1 SGHNT, CDR2 YENEEA. With 3 bases clipped from V and 3 bases from J, the junction kept 8 bases outside the gene matches. CDR3 length equals 17 residues. This CDR3 is CASSLTGTSGRTDTQYF. The CDR3 DNA reads TGTGCCAGCAGCTTGACCGGGACTAGCGGAAGGACAGATACGCAGTATTTT.

The chain recombines TRBV4-1 with TRBJ1-5, with a tentative D call TRBD1 (5 bases). The CDR3 extends over 14 amino acids. Trimming pared 3 bases from V and 5 bases from J, leaving 11 bases between. Germline V CDR1 and CDR2: MGHRA, YSYEKL. The CDR3 loop is CASSQGTEDQPQHF. For the CDR3, the DNA is TGCGCCAGCAGCCAGGGGACGGAGGATCAGCCCCAGCATTTT.

CDR3: CASSPRRTGASTDTQYF. For the CDR3, the DNA is TGTGCCAGCAGCCCTCGCCGGACAGGGGCTAGCACAGATACGCAGTATTTT. V and J are TRBV11-1 and TRBJ2-3, with TRBD1 matching 9 bases. Germline V gene sequence: CDR1 SGHAT, CDR2 FQDESV (reference sequence). The CDR3 spans 17 residues. Trimming cost V 5 bases and J 0 bases; bases outside gene matches: 9.